The sample holds many counts of the clone carrying this T cell receptor (beta chain). The data stem from a study of T cells in Graves' hyperthyroidism and ophthalmopathy. RNA transcripts were the template for amplifying TCR beta CDR3 regions. TCR CDR3 underwent first-round RT-PCR with the HTBI primer set. TCRdb called the multiplex PCR reads again in MiXCR, with one record for every CDR3 protein. Among around 450,000 distinct CDR3 sequences listed, about an eighth were seen once. Germline CDR1 ENHRY, CDR2 SYGVKD. The CDR3 runs 18 residues. V lost 5 bases, J lost 5 bases, and 15 bases stayed unmatched. It was uncontrolled infection, other autoimmune disease, pregnancy or lactation that excluded patients.

The sequence was obtained from a young woman with Graves' hyperthyroidism. The sequenced sample consisted of blood. This chain joins TRBV10-3 and TRBJ1-5; 10 positions match TRBD1. CDR3 sequence (DNA): TGTGCCATCAGTACCGGGACAGGGGTTTGGGGGTCTGATCAGCCCCAGCATTTT. This translates into CAISTGTGVWGSDQPQHF.